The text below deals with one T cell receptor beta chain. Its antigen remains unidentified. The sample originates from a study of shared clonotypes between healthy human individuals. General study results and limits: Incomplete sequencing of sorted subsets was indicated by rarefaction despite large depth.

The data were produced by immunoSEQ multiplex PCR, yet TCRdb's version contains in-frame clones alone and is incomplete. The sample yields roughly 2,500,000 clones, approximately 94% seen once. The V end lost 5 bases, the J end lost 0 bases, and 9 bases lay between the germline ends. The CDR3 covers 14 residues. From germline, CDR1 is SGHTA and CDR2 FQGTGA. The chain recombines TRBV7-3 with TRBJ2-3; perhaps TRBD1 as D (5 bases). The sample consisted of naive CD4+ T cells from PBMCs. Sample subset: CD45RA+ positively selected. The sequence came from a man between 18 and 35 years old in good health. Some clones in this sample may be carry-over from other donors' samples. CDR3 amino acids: CASSRTSSTDTQYF. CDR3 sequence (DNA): TGTGCCAGCAGCCGGACATCCAGCACAGATACGCAGTATTTT. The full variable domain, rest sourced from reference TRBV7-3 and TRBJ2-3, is GAGVSQTPSNKVTEKGKYVELRCDPISGHTALYWYRQSLGQGPEFLIYFQGTGAADDSGLPNDRFFAVRPEGSVSTLKIQRTERGDSAVYLCASSRTSSTDTQYFGPGTRLTVL.